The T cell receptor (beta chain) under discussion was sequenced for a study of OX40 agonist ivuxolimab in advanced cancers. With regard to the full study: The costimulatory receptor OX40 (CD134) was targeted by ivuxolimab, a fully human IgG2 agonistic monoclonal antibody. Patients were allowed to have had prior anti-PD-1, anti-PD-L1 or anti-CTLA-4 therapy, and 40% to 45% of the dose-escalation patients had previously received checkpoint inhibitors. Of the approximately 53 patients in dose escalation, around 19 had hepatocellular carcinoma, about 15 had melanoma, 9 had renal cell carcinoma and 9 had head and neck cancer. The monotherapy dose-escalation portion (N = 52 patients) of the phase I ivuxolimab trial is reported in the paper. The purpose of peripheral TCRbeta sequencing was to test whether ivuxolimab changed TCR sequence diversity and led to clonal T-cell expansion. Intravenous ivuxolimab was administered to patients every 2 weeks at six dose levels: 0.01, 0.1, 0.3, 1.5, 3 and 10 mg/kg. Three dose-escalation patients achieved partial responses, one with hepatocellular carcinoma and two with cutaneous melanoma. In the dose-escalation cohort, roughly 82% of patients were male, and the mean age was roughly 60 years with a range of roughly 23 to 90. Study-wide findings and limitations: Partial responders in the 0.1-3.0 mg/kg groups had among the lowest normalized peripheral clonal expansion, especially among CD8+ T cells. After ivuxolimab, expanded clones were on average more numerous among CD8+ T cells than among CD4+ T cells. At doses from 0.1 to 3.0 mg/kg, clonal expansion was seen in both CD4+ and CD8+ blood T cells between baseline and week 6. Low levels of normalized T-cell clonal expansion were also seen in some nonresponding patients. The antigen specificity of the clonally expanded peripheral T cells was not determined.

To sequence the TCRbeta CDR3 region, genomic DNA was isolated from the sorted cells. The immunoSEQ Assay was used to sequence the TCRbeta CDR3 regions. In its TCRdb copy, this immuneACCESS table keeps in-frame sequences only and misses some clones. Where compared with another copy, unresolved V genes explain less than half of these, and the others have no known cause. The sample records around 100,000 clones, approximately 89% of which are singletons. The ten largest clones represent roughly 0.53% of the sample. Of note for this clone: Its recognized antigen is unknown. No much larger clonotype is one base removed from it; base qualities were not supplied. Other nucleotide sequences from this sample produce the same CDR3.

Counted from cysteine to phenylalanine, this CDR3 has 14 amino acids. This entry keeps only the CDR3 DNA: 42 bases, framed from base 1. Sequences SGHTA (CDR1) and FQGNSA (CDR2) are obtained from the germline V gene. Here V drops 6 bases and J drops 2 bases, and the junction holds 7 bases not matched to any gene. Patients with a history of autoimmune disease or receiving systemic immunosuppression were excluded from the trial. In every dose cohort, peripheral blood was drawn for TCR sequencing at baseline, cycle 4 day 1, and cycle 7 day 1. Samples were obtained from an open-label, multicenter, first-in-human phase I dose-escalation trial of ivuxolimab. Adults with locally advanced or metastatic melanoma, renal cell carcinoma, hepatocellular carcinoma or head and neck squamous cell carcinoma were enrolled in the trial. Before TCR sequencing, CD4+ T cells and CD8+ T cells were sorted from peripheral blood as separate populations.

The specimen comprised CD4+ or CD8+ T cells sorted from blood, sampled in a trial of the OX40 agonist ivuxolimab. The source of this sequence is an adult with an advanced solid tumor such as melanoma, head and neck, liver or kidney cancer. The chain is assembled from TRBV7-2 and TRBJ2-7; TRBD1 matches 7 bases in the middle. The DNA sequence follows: TGTGCCAGCAGTCCCCGACAGGGCACCTACGAGCAGTACTTC. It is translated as CASSPRQGTYEQYF.